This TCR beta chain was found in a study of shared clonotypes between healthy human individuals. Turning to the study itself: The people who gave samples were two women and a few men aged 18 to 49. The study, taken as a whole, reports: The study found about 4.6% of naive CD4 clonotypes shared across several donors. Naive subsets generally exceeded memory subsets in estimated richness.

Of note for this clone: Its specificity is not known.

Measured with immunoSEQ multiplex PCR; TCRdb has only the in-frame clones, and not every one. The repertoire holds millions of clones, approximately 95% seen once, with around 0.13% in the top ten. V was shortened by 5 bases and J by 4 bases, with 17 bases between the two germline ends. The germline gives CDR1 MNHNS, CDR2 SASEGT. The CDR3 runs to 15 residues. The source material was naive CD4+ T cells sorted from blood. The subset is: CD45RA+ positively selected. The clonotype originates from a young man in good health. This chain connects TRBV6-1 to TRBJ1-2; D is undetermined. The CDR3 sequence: CASSPDTLGGYGYTF. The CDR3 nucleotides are TGTGCCAGCAGTCCCGACACCTTGGGCGGCTATGGCTACACCTTC.